This T cell receptor beta chain was identified in a study of STAT3 mutations in large granular lymphocyte leukemia. Findings of the study overall: In several patients, dominant TCR clone burden exceeded STAT3 mutant burden. Every T-LGLL patient had at least one immunodominant TCRbeta clonotype.

Generated by immunoSEQ multiplex PCR, the TCRdb table keeps only in-frame clones and is missing some. In the table there are about 5,700 clones, roughly 80% of which are singletons. The CDR3 sequence is 15 residues long. About this clone: Its antigen is unknown.

This receptor was obtained from a middle-aged man with T-cell large granular lymphocyte leukemia. Some clones in this sample may be carry-over from other donors' samples. This chain joins TRBV21-1 and TRBJ1-5; TRBD1 is the table's D call and was not checked against the DNA. TRBV21-1 is a pseudogene. Sequencing was carried out using peripheral blood mononuclear cells. CDR3 amino acids: CASSKAGQGHQPQHF. CDR3 coding DNA: TGTGCCAGCAGCAAAGCAGGCCAGGGGCATCAGCCCCAGCATTTT.